This T cell receptor beta chain appears in the sequencing data of a study of T cells in Graves' hyperthyroidism and ophthalmopathy. The germline CDR1 and CDR2 sequences are SGHAT and FQNNGV. The CDR3 sequence is 15 residues long. J lost 4 bases, V lost 0 bases, and 4 bases had no gene match. It was RNA transcripts that yielded the amplified TCR beta CDR3 regions. The HTBI primer set served for first-round RT-PCR of the TCR CDR3. MiXCR, applied by TCRdb to the multiplex PCR reads, yields one record per CDR3 protein. Seen here are about 410,000 distinct CDR3 sequences, 14% to 15% observed once, and the top ten hold 13%.

The chain employs TRBV11-2 and TRBJ2-5, with 8 bases lining up with TRBD2. Material for sequencing was blood. This TCR was sampled from a man aged 18 to 29 with Graves' ophthalmopathy. The CDR3 DNA is TGTGCCAGCAGCTTAGAGAGCGGGAGTATAGAGACCCAGTACTTC. Protein: CASSLESGSIETQYF.